The entry that follows covers one TCR beta chain sequence. This sample was included in a study of blood T cell repertoires in COVID-19. After removal of 3 bases from V and 4 bases from J, the junction contained 2 bases not matched to a gene. This CDR3 has 13 residues. Germline loops: CDR1 ENHRY, CDR2 SYGVKD. TCRdb keeps only in-frame clones here, not all; method: immunoSEQ multiplex PCR. The sample holds under 300,000 clones; 80% to 90% are singletons and the top ten take 2% to 2.5%. Material: peripheral blood. This sequence joins TRBV10-3 and TRBJ2-5; TRBD1 aligns across 7 bases. The clonotype was recovered from a man in his forties who had recovered from COVID-19. The CDR3 here is CAISENRGETQYF. As DNA, the CDR3 is TGTGCCATCAGTGAAAACAGGGGAGAGACCCAGTACTTC.